This T cell receptor (beta chain) was documented in a study of response to subunit inactivated influenza vaccine. Study-wide results and caveats: With each seasonal influenza vaccination, the authors suggested, few new T cells are recruited.

Of note for this clonotype: The antigen is undetermined.

V was pared by 2 bases and J by 7 bases, with 5 bases of the junction left unmatched. Germline CDR1 is SEHNR and CDR2 is FQNEAQ (reference sequence). The CDR3 is 15 amino acids. TCRdb fed the RT-PCR reads into MiXCR, producing one record per CDR3 protein. The data contain hundreds of thousands of distinct CDR3 sequences, 12% to 15% of them singletons. This chain links TRBV7-9 with TRBJ2-4, with 10 bases that match TRBD2. This clonotype was sampled from a man in his fifties or sixties who received an inactivated influenza vaccine. The source was PBMCs from blood, collected less than 15 days before vaccination. CDR3 bases: TGTGCCAGCAGCTTATCGGGACTAGCGACCAACATTCAGTACTTC. Protein: CASSLSGLATNIQYF. Together with reference TRBV7-9 and TRBJ2-4, the CDR3 gives the full variable domain: DTGVSQNPRHKITKRGQNVTFRCDPISEHNRLYWYRQTLGQGPEFLTYFQNEAQLEKSRLLSDRFSAERPKGSFSTLEIQRTEQGDSAMYLCASSLSGLATNIQYFGAGTRLSVL.